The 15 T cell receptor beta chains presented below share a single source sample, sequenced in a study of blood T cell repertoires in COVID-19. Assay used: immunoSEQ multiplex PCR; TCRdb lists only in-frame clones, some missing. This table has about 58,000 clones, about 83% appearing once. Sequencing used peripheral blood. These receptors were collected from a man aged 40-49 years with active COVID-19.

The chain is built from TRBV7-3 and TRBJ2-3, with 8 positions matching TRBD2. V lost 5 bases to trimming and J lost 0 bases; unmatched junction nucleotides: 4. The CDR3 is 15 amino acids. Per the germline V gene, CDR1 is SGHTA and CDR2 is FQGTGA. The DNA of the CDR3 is TGTGCCAGCAGCCTAATAGCGGGAAGCACAGATACGCAGTATTTT. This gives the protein CASSLIAGSTDTQYF.

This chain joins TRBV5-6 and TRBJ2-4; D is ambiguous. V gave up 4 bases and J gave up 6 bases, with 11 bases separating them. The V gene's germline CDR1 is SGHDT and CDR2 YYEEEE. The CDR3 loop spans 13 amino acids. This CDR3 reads CASSMERGNIQYF. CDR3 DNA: TGTGCCAGCAGCATGGAAAGAGGAAACATTCAGTACTTC.

CDR3 in amino acids: CATHPDRVTGELFF. DNA of the CDR3: TGTGCCACTCACCCGGACAGGGTCACCGGGGAGCTGTTTTTT. The chain is built from TRBV19 and TRBJ2-2, with 8 bases that match TRBD1. Germline trimming cut 10 bases from V and 4 bases from J; bases unmatched to any gene: 8. This CDR3 is built from 14 residues. From germline, CDR1 is LNHDA and CDR2 SQIVND (reference sequence).

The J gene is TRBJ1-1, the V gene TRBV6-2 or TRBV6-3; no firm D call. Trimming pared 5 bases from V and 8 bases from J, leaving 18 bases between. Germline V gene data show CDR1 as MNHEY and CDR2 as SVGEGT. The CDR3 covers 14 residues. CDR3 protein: CASSRGTIIREAFF. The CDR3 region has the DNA TGTGCCAGCAGTCGGGGAACAATCATTAGGGAAGCTTTCTTT.

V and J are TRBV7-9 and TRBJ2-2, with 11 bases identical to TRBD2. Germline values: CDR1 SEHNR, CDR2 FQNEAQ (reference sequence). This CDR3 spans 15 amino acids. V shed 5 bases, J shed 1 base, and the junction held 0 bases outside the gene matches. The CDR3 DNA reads TGTGCCAGCAGCACTAGCGGGAGGAACACCGGGGAGCTGTTTTTT. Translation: CASSTSGRNTGELFF.

The CDR3 DNA sequence: TGTGCCAGCAGCCTCAGGGACTTTAATGAAAAACTGTTTTTT. Residues: CASSLRDFNEKLFF. This rearrangement joins TRBV4-2 to TRBJ1-4, with TRBD1 as a possible D gene (5 bases). V lost 4 bases and J 4 bases, leaving 10 bases between the germline ends. The CDR3 spans 14 residues. Per the germline V gene, CDR1 is LGHNA and CDR2 is YNFKEQ.

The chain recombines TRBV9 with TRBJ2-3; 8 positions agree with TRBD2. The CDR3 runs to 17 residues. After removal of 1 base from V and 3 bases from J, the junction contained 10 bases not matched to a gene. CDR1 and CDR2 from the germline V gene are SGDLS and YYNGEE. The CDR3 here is CASSVYSGNLRTDTQYF. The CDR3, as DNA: TGTGCCAGCAGCGTATATAGCGGGAATCTTAGGACAGATACGCAGTATTTT.

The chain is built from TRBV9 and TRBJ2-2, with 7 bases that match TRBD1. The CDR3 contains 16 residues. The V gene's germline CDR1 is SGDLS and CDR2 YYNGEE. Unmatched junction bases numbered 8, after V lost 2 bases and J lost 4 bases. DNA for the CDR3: TGTGCCAGCAGCGTCATAGGGGGCACGGGCACCGGGGAGCTGTTTTTT. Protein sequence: CASSVIGGTGTGELFF.

The CDR3 DNA reads TGTGCCAGCAGTTTTCACAGGGGGTACACTGAAGCTTTCTTT. This codes for CASSFHRGYTEAFF. The chain employs TRBV28 and TRBJ1-1, with TRBD1 identical over 8 bases. Germline CDR1 MDHEN, CDR2 SYDVKM. The J segment lost 3 bases and the V segment lost 3 bases, leaving 3 bases of the junction unmatched. CDR3 length: 14 residues.

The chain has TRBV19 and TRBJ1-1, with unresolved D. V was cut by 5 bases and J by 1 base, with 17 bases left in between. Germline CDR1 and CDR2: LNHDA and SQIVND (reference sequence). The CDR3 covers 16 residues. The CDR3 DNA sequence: TGTGCCAGTAGTGCTCCCGACACCGAGAGGAACACTGAAGCTTTCTTT. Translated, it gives CASSAPDTERNTEAFF. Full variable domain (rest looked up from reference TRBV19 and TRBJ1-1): DGGITQSPKYLFRKEGQNVTLSCEQNLNHDAMYWYRQDPGQGLRLIYYSQIVNDFQKGDIAEGYSVSREKKESFPLTVTSAQKNPTAFYLCASSAPDTERNTEAFFGQGTRLTVV.

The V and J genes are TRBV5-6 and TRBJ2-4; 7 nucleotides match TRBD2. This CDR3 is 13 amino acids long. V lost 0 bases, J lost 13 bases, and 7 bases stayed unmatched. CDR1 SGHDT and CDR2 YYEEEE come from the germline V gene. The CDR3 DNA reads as TGTGCCAGCAGCTTGGGGACTAGAAGGGGCCAGTACTTC. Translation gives CASSLGTRRGQYF. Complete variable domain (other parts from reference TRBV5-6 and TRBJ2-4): DAGVTQSPTHLIKTRGQQVTLRCSPKSGHDTVSWYQQALGQGPQFIFQYYEEEERQRGNFPDRFSGHQFPNYSSELNVNALLLGDSALYLCASSLGTRRGQYFGAGTRLSVL.

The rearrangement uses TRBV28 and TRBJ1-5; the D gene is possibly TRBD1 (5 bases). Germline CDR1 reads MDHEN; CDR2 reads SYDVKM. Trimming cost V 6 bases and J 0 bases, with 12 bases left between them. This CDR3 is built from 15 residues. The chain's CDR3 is CASRQVDLSNQPQHF. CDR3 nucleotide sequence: TGTGCCAGCAGACAGGTCGACCTTAGCAATCAGCCCCAGCATTTT.

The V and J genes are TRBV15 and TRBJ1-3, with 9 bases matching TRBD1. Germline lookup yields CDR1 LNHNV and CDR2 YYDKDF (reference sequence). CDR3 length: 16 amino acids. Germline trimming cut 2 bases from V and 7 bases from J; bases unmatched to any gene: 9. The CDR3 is CATSRSADRGRNTIYF. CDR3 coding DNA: TGTGCCACCAGCAGAAGCGCGGACAGGGGAAGGAACACCATATATTTT.

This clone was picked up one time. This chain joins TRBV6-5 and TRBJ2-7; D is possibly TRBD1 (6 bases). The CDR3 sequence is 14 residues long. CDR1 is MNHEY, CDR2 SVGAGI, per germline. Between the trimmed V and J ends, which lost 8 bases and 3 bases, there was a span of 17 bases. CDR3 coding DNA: TGTGCCAGCGGTAAGGCCACCAGGGGCTACGAGCAGTACTTC. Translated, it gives CASGKATRGYEQYF.

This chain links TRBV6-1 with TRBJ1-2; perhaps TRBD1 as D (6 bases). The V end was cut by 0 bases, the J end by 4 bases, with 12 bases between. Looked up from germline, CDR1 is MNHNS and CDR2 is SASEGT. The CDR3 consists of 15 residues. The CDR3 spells CASSEATGLGYGYTF. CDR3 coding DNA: TGTGCCAGCAGTGAAGCGACAGGCTTGGGCTATGGCTACACCTTC.